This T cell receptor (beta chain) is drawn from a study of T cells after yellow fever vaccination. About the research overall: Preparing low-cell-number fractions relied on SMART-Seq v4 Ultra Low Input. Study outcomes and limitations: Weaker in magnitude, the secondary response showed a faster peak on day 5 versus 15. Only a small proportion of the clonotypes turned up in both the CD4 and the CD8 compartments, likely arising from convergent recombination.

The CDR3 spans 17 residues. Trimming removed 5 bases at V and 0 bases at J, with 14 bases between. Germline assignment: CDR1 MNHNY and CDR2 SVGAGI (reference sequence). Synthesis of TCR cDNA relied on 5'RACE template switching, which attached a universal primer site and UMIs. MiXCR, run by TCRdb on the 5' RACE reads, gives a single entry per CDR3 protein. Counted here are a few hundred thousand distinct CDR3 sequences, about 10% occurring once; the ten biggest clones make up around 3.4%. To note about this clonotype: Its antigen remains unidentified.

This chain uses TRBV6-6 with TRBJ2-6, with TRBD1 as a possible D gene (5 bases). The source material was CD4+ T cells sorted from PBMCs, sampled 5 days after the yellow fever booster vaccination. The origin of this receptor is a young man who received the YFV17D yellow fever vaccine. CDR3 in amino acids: CASSQEQGTSGANVLTF. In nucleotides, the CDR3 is TGTGCCAGCAGTCAGGAGCAGGGAACCTCTGGGGCCAACGTCCTGACTTTC.